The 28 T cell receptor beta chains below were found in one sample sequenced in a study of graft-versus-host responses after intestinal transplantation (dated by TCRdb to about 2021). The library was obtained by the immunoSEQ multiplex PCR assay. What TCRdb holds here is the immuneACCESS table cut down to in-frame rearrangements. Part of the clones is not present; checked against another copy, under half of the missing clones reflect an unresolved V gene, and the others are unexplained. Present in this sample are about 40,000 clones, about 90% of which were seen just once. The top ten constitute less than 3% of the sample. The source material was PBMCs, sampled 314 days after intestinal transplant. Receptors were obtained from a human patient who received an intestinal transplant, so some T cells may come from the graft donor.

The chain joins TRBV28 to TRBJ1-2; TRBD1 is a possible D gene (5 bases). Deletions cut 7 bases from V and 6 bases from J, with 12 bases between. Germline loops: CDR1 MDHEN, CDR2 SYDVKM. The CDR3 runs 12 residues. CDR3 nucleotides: TGTGCCAGCACGTTCGCGGGGGATGGCTACACCTTC. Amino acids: CASTFAGDGYTF.

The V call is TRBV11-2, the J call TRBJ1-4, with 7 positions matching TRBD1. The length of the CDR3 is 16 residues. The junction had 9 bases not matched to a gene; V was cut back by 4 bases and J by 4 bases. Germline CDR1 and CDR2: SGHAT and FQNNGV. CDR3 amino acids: CASSSIQGKLNEKLFF. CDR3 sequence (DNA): TGTGCCAGCAGCTCTATACAGGGGAAACTTAATGAAAAACTGTTTTTT.

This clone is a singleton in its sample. The CDR3 is CASSLVVQETQYF. The CDR3, as DNA: TGCGCCAGCAGCTTGGTCGTTCAAGAGACCCAGTACTTC. The rearrangement links TRBV5-1 to TRBJ2-5; D gene ambiguous. The CDR3 contains 13 residues. CDR1 and CDR2 from the germline V gene are SGHRS and YFSETQ. Trimming removed 0 bases at V and 2 bases at J, with 5 bases between.

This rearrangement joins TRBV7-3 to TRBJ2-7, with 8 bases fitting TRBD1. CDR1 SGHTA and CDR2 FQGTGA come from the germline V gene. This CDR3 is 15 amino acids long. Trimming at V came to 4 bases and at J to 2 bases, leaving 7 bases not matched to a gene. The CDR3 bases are TGTGCCAGCAGCTCCGCCGGGACAGGTCCCTACGAGCAGTACTTC. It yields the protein CASSSAGTGPYEQYF.

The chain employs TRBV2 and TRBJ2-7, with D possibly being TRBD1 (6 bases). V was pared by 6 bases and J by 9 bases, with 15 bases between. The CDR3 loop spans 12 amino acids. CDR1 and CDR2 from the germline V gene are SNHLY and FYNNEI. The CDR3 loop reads CASSQQQGWQYF. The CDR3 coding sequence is TGTGCCAGCAGCCAACAACAGGGATGGCAGTACTTC.

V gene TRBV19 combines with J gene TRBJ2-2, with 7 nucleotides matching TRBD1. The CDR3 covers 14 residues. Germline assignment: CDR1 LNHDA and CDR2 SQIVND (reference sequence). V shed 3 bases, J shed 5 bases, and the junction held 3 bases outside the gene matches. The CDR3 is CASSITGATGELFF. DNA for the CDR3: TGTGCCAGTAGTATCACAGGGGCGACCGGGGAGCTGTTTTTT.

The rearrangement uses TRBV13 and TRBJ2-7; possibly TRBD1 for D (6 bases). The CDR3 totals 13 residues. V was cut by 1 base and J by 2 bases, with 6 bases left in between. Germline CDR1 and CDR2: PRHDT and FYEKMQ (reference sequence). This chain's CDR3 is CASSLDRAYEQYF. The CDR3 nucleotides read TGTGCCAGCAGCTTAGACAGGGCCTACGAGCAGTACTTC.

The CDR3 DNA is TGTGCCTGGAAAGTGGCTAACCGGGACAGGGATTACTATGGCTACACCTTC. The encoded protein is CAWKVANRDRDYYGYTF. The rearrangement uses TRBV30 and TRBJ1-2; 9 bases line up with TRBD1. Germline V gene lookup returns CDR1 GTSNPN and CDR2 SVGIG (reference sequence). Germline trimming cut 4 bases from V and 3 bases from J; bases unmatched to any gene: 15. The CDR3 contains 17 residues.

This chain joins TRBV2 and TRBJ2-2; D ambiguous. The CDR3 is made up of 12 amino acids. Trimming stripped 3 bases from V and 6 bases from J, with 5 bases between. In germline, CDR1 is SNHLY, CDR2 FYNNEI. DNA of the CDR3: TGTGCCAGCAGTGACAGGCCCGGGGAGCTGTTTTTT. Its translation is CASSDRPGELFF.

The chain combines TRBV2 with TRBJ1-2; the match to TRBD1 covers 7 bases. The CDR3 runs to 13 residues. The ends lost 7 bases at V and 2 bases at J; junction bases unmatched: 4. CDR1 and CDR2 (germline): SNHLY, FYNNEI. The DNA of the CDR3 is TGTGCCAGCACCCTGACAGGGAACTATGGCTACACCTTC. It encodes CASTLTGNYGYTF.

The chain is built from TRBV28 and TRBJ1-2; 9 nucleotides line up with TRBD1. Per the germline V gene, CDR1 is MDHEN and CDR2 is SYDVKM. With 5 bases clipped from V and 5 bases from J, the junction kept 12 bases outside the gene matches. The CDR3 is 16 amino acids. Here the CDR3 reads CASSPPGQGKVYGYTF. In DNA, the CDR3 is TGTGCCAGCAGTCCCCCGGGACAGGGCAAGGTGTATGGCTACACCTTC.

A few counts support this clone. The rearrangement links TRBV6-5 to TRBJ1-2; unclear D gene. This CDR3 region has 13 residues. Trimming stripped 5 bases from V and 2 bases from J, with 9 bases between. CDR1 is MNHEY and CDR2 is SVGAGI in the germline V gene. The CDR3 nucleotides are TGTGCCAGCAGTGAATCGGGGAACTATGGCTACACCTTC. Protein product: CASSESGNYGYTF.

In DNA, the CDR3 is TGTGCCAGCAGCAAGGGGGCGCGCCCTAGGGAGACCCAGTACTTC. This sequence encodes CASSKGARPRETQYF. The J gene is TRBJ2-5, the V gene TRBV27, with TRBD1 identical over 7 bases. The CDR3 contains 15 residues. V shed 6 bases, J shed 5 bases, and the junction held 12 bases outside the gene matches. Germline V gene data show CDR1 as MNHEY and CDR2 as SMNVEV (reference sequence).

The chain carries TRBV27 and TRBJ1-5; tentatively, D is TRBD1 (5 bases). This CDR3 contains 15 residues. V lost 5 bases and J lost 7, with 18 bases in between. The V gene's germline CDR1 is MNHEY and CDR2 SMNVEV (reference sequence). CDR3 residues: CASSPGPSRRQPQHF. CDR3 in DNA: TGTGCCAGCAGTCCAGGGCCTTCTAGGAGGCAGCCCCAGCATTTT.

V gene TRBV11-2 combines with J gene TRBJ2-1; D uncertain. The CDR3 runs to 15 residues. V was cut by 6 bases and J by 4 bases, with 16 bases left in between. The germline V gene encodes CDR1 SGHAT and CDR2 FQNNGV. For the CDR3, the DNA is TGTGCCAGCAGTATAGAAGGGCCCTCATACAATGAGCAGTTCTTC. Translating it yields CASSIEGPSYNEQFF.

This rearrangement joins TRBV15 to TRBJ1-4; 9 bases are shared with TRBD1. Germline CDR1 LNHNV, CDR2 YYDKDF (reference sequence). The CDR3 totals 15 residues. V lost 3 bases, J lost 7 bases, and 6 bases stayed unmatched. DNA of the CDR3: TGTGCCACCAGCAGTAGACAGGGGGTGGGTGAAAAACTGTTTTTT. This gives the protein CATSSRQGVGEKLFF.

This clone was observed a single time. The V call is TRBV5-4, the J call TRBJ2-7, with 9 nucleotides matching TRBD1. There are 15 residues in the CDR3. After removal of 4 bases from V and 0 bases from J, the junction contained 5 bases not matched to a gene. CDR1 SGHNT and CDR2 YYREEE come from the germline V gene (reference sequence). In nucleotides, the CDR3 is TGTGCCAGCAGCCAACAGGGGGCCAGCTCCTACGAGCAGTACTTC. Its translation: CASSQQGASSYEQYF.

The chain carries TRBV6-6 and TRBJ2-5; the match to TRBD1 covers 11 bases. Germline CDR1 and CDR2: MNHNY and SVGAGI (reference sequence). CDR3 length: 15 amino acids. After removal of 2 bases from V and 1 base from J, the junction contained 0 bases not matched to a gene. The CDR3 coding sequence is TGTGCCAGCAGTTACGGGACAGGGGGCCAAGAGACCCAGTACTTC. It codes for CASSYGTGGQETQYF.

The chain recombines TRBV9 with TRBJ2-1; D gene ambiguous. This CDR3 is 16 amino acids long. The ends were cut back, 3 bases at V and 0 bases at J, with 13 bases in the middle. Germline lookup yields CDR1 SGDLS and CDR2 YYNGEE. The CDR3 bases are TGTGCCAGCAGCGCAACCGTCTGGAGCTCCTACAATGAGCAGTTCTTC. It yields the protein CASSATVWSSYNEQFF.

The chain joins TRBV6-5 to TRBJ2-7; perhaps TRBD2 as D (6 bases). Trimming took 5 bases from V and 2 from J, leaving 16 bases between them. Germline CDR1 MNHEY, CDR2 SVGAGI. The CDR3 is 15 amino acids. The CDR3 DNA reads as TGTGCCAGCAGTCCGACAGCTAAGCGGGCCTACGAGCAGTACTTC. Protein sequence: CASSPTAKRAYEQYF.

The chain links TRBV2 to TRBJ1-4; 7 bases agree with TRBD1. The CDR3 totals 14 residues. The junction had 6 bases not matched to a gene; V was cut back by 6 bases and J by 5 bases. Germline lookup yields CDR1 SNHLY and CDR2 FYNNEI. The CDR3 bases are TGTGCCAGCAGGGGACAGCCTACGAATGAAAAACTGTTTTTT. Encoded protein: CASRGQPTNEKLFF.

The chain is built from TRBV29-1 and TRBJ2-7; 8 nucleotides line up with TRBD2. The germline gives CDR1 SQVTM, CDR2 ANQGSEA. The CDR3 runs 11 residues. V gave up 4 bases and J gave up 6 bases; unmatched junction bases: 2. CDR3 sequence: CSVGGGREQYF. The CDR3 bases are TGCAGCGTTGGCGGGGGGCGCGAGCAGTACTTC.

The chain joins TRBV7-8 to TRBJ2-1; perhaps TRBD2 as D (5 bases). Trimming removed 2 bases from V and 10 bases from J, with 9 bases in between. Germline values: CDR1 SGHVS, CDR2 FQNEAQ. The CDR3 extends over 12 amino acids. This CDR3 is CASSLPTGEQFF. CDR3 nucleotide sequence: TGTGCCAGCAGCTTACCTACGGGGGAGCAGTTCTTC.

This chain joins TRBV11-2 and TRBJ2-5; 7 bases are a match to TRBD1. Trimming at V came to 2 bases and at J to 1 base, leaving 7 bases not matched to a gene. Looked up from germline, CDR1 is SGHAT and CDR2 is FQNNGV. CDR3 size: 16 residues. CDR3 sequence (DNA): TGTGCCAGCAGCTTACTCTCGGGACAGATCCAAGAGACCCAGTACTTC. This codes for CASSLLSGQIQETQYF.

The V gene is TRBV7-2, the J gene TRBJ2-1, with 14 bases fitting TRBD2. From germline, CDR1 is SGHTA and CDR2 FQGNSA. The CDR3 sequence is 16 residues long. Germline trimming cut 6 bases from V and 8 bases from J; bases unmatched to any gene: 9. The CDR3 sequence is CASSFGLAGGQDEQFF. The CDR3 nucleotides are TGTGCCAGCAGTTTCGGACTAGCGGGAGGCCAGGATGAGCAGTTCTTC.

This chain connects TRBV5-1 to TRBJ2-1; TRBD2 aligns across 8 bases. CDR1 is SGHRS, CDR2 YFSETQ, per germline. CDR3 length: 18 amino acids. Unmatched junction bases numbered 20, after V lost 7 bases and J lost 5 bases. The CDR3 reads CASLIYIAGRPTHNEQFF. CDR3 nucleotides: TGCGCCAGCCTAATATATATAGCGGGGCGGCCCACACACAATGAGCAGTTCTTC.

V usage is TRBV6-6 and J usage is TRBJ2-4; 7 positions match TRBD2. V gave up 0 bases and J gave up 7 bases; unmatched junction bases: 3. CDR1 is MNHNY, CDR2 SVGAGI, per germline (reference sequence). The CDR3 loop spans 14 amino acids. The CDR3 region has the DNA TGTGCCAGCAGTTACTCGGGAGGGTGGAACATTCAGTACTTC. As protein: CASSYSGGWNIQYF.

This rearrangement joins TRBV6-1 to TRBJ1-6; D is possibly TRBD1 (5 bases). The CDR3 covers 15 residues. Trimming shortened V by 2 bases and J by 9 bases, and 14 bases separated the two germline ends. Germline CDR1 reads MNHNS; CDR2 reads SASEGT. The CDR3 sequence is CASSENGGKGSPLHF. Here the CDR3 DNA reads TGTGCCAGCAGTGAAAATGGGGGGAAGGGTTCACCCCTCCACTTT.